The 8 T cell receptor beta chains below were found in one sample sequenced in a study of cytomegalovirus exposure and HLA in healthy donors. PCR used 60 Vbeta primers and 13 Jbeta primers. Measured with immunoSEQ multiplex PCR; TCRdb has only the in-frame clones, and not every one. The table lists over 150,000 clones, about 76% of them singletons. Sequencing was performed on PBMCs. The receptors shown here come from a woman between 40 and 50 years old in good health and CMV-seropositive.

This sequence joins TRBV7-9 and TRBJ2-1, with TRBD2 identical over 7 bases. V shed 5 bases, J shed 6 bases, and the junction held 13 bases outside the gene matches. The length of the CDR3 is 16 residues. CDR1 is SEHNR, CDR2 FQNEAQ, per germline (reference sequence). CDR3 loop: CASSLGRLGGPNEQFF. CDR3 sequence (DNA): TGTGCCAGCAGCCTCGGCCGACTGGGAGGGCCCAATGAGCAGTTCTTC.

On this clone: This specimen includes other DNA sequences encoding the same CDR3. The V gene is TRBV7-9, the J gene TRBJ1-2; D not resolved. Trimming shortened V by 5 bases and J by 5 bases, and 12 bases separated the two germline ends. Germline V gene sequence: CDR1 SEHNR, CDR2 FQNEAQ (reference sequence). The CDR3 runs to 13 residues. This chain's CDR3 is CASSLESLYGYTF. For the CDR3, the DNA is TGTGCCAGCAGCCTAGAGAGCCTGTATGGCTACACCTTC.

V usage is TRBV6-5 and J usage is TRBJ2-5; D remains unclear. CDR3 length: 13 residues. Trimming took off 0 bases at V and 2 bases at J, with 4 bases between the two ends. CDR1 is MNHEY and CDR2 is SVGAGI in the germline V gene. In nucleotides, the CDR3 is TGTGCCAGCAGTTACTCGAGACAAGAGACCCAGTACTTC. Encoded protein: CASSYSRQETQYF.

This chain joins TRBV28 and TRBJ2-1; D not certain. This CDR3 spans 13 amino acids. Germline CDR1 MDHEN, CDR2 SYDVKM. Trimming stripped 7 bases from V and 0 bases from J, with 7 bases between. Written as DNA, the CDR3 is TGTGCCAGCACCTCAGGCTCCTACAATGAGCAGTTCTTC. This codes for CASTSGSYNEQFF.

For the CDR3, the DNA is TGCGCCAGCAGCCAAGGGGGGCTAAGGGTCGGAGAGACCCAGTACTTC. This codes for CASSQGGLRVGETQYF. The rearrangement uses TRBV4-1 and TRBJ2-5; D may be TRBD1 (6 bases). Germline V lookup: CDR1 MGHRA, CDR2 YSYEKL. V gave up 1 base and J gave up 4 bases, with 16 bases separating them. The CDR3 has 16 residues.

The chain has TRBV6-1 and TRBJ2-2; 9 nucleotides align to TRBD2. CDR1 is MNHNS and CDR2 is SASEGT in the germline V gene. V lost 6 bases to trimming and J lost 7 bases; unmatched junction nucleotides: 6. The length of the CDR3 is 14 residues. The CDR3 DNA follows: TGTGCCAGCAGCGCGGGACTAGCCGGCGGGGAGCTGTTTTTT. It is translated as CASSAGLAGGELFF.

The gene calls are TRBV5-1 and TRBJ1-5; D might be TRBD1 (6 bases). Germline lookup yields CDR1 SGHRS and CDR2 YFSETQ. CDR3 size: 15 residues. The germline V and J ends were trimmed by 1 base and 1 base, with 9 bases remaining between them. The CDR3 DNA reads TGCGCCAGCAGCTTGACCGGACAGAGCAATCAGCCCCAGCATTTT. As protein: CASSLTGQSNQPQHF.

Worth noting for this clone: The sample carries other DNA sequences with the same CDR3. The chain uses TRBV14 and TRBJ1-1, with unresolved D. This CDR3 comprises 13 residues. Germline loops: CDR1 SGHDN, CDR2 FVKESK. Trimming shortened V by 1 base and J by 0 bases, and 3 bases separated the two germline ends. CDR3 nucleotides: TGTGCCAGCAGCCAAGCATTGAACACTGAAGCTTTCTTT. It translates to CASSQALNTEAFF.